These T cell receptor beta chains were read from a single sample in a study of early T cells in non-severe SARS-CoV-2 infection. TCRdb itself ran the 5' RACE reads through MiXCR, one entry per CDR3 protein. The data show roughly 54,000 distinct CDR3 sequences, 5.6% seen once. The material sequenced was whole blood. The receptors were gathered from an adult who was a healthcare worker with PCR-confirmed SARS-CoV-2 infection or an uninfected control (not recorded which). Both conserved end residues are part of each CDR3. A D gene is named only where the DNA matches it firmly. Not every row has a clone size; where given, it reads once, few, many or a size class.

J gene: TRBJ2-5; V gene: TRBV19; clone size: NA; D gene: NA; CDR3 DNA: TGTGCCAGTAGTATTGGGGGGAGAGAGACCCAGTACTTC; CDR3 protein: CASSIGGRETQYF
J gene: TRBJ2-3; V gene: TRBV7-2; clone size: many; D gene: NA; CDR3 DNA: TGTGCCAGCAGCTTAGGAGACCACCGGGATACGCAGTATTTT; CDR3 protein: CASSLGDHRDTQYF
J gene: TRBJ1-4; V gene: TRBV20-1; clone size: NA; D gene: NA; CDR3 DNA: TGCAGTGCCCCGACCGGGTCCTATAATGAAAAACTGTTTTTT; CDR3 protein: CSAPTGSYNEKLFF
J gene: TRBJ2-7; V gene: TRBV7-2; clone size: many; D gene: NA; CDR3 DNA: TGTGCCAGCAGCTTAAGTCTGGGGGCGGGCCCGTACGAGCAGTACTTC; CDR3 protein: CASSLSLGAGPYEQYF
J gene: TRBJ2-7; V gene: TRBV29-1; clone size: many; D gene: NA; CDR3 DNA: TGCAGCGTTGTAACGGGGCCCGGGGGCGCGGGCTACGAGCAGTACTTC; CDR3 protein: CSVVTGPGGAGYEQYF
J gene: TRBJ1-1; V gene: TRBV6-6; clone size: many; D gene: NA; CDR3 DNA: TGTGCCAGCAGTTACGGAAAAGGGAGCACTGAAGCTTTCTTT; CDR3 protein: CASSYGKGSTEAFF
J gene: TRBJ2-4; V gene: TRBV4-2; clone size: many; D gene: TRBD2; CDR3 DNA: TGTGCCAGCAGCCAAGATGCGGGGGACATTCAGTACTTC; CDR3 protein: CASSQDAGDIQYF
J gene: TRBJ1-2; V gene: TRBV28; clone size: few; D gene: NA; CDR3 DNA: TGTGCCATCCAGGGGTTGGACTATGGCTACACCTTC; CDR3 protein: CAIQGLDYGYTF
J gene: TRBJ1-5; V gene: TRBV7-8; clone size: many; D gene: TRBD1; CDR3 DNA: TGTGCCAGCAGCACTCAAAGCGGGACAGGGGTAACGGGCAATCAGCCCCAGCATTTT; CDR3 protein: CASSTQSGTGVTGNQPQHF
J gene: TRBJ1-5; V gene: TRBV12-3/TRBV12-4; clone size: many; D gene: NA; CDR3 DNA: TGTGCCAGCAGTTTACGAGGGTCCAATCAGCCCCAGCATTTT; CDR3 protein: CASSLRGSNQPQHF
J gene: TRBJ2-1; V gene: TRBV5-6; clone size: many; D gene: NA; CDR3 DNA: TGTGCCAGCAGCGCGGCCCCACAGGGCGCTAGGAATGAGCAGTTCTTC; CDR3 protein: CASSAAPQGARNEQFF
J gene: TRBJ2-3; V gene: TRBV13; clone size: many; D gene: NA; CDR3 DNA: TGTGCCAGCAGCATGCCGGGCCTTGACACAGATACGCAGTATTTT; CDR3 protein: CASSMPGLDTDTQYF
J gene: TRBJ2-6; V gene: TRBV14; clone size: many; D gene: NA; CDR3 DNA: TGTGCCAGCAGGAGCGGGACAGCATTCTCTGGGGCCAACGTCCTGACTTTC; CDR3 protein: CASRSGTAFSGANVLTF
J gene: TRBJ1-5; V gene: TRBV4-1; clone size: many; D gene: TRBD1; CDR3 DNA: TGCGCCAGCAGCCAACGACAGGGGGCCGGGAATCAGCCCCAGCATTTT; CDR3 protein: CASSQRQGAGNQPQHF
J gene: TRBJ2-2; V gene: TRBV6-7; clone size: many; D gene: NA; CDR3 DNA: TGTGCCAGCAGACGGAGTATGAGGGAAGCCGGGGAGCTGTTTTTT; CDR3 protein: CASRRSMREAGELFF
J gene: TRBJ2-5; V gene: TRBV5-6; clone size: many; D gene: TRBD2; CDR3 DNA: TGTGCCAGCAGCTTTCGACTAGCGGGAGCGCAGACCCAGTACTTC; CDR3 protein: CASSFRLAGAQTQYF
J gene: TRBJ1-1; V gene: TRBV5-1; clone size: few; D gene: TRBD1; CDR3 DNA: TGCGCCAGCAGCTGGACAGGGGGGAGTAGCACTGAAGCTTTCTTT; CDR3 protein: CASSWTGGSSTEAFF
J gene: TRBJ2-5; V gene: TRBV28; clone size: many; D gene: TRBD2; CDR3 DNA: TGTGCCAGCGAGGTGGCGGGAGGTCTCCAAGAGACCCAGTACTTC; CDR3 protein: CASEVAGGLQETQYF
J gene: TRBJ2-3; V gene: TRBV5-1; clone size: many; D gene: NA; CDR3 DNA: TGCGCCAGCAGCTTGGAGTTTGGCACAGATACGCAGTATTTT; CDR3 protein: CASSLEFGTDTQYF
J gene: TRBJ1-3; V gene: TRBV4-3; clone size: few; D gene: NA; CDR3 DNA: TGCGCCAGCAGCCTTGATGATTTCTCTGGAAACACCATATATTTT; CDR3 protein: CASSLDDFSGNTIYF
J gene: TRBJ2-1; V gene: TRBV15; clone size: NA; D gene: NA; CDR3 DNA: TGTGCCACCAGCGATGACTGGGGGCCGTCTAGGAATGAGCAGTTCTTC; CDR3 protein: CATSDDWGPSRNEQFF
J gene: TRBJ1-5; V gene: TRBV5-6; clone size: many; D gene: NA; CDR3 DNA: TGTGCCAGCAGGTCCCGTAATTATAGCAATCAGCCCCAGCATTTT; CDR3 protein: CASRSRNYSNQPQHF
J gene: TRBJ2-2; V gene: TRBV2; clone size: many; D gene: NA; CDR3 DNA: TGTGCCAGCAGTGAAGTGGGCCCAGTAGGGGAGCTGTTTTTT; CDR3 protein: CASSEVGPVGELFF